Below, 22 T cell receptor beta chains from the same sample are listed, as sequenced in a study of T cell changes during pregnancy in multiple sclerosis. Data came from immunoSEQ multiplex PCR; TCRdb stores just in-frame clones and leaves some out. Of 30,000 to 35,000 clones listed, 75% to 90% are singletons. The sample in question was CD8+ T cells from peripheral blood mononuclear cells, obtained after pregnancy. These receptor sequences come from a female donor with multiple sclerosis, enrolled in a pregnancy study.

Worth noting for this clone: Since a far larger clone is one base different, this is likely a read error. Other DNA sequences of this sample code for an identical CDR3. DNA of the CDR3: TGTGCCAGCAGCCAAGATGAGGGCTCTGGGGCCAACGTCCTGACTTTC. Encoded protein: CASSQDEGSGANVLTF. The rearrangement joins TRBV5-4 to TRBJ2-6, with TRBD2 as a possible D gene (5 bases). Germline V gives CDR1 SGHNT, CDR2 YYREEE (reference sequence). The CDR3 is made up of 16 amino acids. Trimming removed 4 bases from V and 0 bases from J, with 11 bases in between.

This clone was counted once. The chain recombines TRBV4-3 with TRBJ1-4; D is ambiguous. Germline CDR1 is LGHNA and CDR2 is YSLEER. The CDR3 runs to 17 residues. Trimming removed 0 bases at V and 8 bases at J, with 19 bases between. Here the CDR3 reads CASSQDALFAGREKLFF. As DNA, the CDR3 is TGCGCCAGCAGCCAAGACGCCCTGTTCGCGGGGAGGGAAAAACTGTTTTTT.

This CDR3 is CASSLAGQQETQYF. DNA of the CDR3: TGTGCCAGCAGCTTGGCAGGACAGCAAGAGACCCAGTACTTC. This rearrangement joins TRBV5-6 to TRBJ2-5, with D perhaps matching TRBD1 (6 bases). The germline V gene has CDR1 SGHDT and CDR2 YYEEEE. CDR3 length: 14 residues. V gave up 0 bases and J gave up 2 bases, with 8 bases separating them.

The chain uses TRBV10-3 and TRBJ1-3, with D perhaps TRBD1 (6 bases). CDR3 length: 16 amino acids. The V end lost 4 bases, the J end lost 0 bases, and 13 bases lay between the germline ends. Germline-derived CDR1 and CDR2 are ENHRY and SYGVKD. The CDR3 loop is CAISGRQVGSGNTIYF. CDR3 bases: TGTGCCATCAGTGGGAGACAGGTTGGCTCTGGAAACACCATATATTTT.

V gene TRBV6-4 combines with J gene TRBJ2-2, with D perhaps matching TRBD1 (7 bases). The germline CDR1 and CDR2 sequences are MRHNA and SNTAGT. The CDR3 runs 15 residues. Deletions cut 6 bases from V and 6 bases from J, with 17 bases between. The CDR3 protein is CASSPGAGGPGELFF. The CDR3 coding sequence is TGTGCCAGCAGCCCCGGGGCAGGGGGGCCCGGGGAGCTGTTTTTT.

The chain is built from TRBV4-3 and TRBJ2-1; D is perhaps TRBD1 (5 bases). V shed 1 base and J shed 10 bases, with 8 bases lying between them. Germline values: CDR1 LGHNA, CDR2 YSLEER. CDR3 size: 12 residues. The CDR3 DNA sequence: TGCGCCAGCAGCCAAGGACAGACCGAGCAGTTCTTC. Translation gives CASSQGQTEQFF.

This clone was found a few times. V is TRBV5-4 and J is TRBJ1-1; no clear D. Germline V gene sequence: CDR1 SGHNT, CDR2 YYREEE (reference sequence). Trimming stripped 4 bases from V and 1 base from J, with 8 bases between. The CDR3 totals 13 residues. Written as DNA, the CDR3 is TGTGCCAGCAGCCTCGGGTGGAACACTGAAGCTTTCTTT. This translates into CASSLGWNTEAFF.

This chain joins TRBV7-3 and TRBJ2-2, with D hard to call. V lost 2 bases and J lost 4, with 17 bases in between. Germline V gives CDR1 SGHTA, CDR2 FQGTGA. This CDR3 region has 17 residues. CDR3 DNA: TGTGCCAGCAGCTTATACAGCCCACTGCATTCCACCGGGGAGCTGTTTTTT. It encodes CASSLYSPLHSTGELFF.

The chain carries TRBV29-1 and TRBJ2-5; 11 bases are shared with TRBD2. The J segment lost 5 bases and the V segment lost 7 bases, leaving 6 bases of the junction unmatched. CDR3 length: 13 amino acids. From germline, CDR1 is SQVTM and CDR2 ANQGSEA. The CDR3 sequence is CSGVSGGGETQYF. In DNA form, the CDR3 reads TGCAGCGGTGTTAGCGGGGGGGGTGAGACCCAGTACTTC.

This chain connects TRBV11-3 to TRBJ2-6; 9 nucleotides line up with TRBD1. The CDR3 spans 17 residues. The ends lost 4 bases at V and 1 base at J; junction bases unmatched: 5. Germline V gene data show CDR1 as SGHNT and CDR2 as YENEEA. In DNA form, the CDR3 reads TGTGCCAGCAGCTCCCGGGACAGGGTTTCTGGGGCCAACGTCCTGACTTTC. It codes for CASSSRDRVSGANVLTF.

This clone was seen only once. This chain joins TRBV9 and TRBJ2-4; a weak D match, TRBD2 (5 bases). Trimming pared 4 bases from V and 6 bases from J, leaving 17 bases between. Looked up from germline, CDR1 is SGDLS and CDR2 is YYNGEE. The CDR3 consists of 15 residues. CDR3 nucleotides: TGTGCCAGCAGCCCAGTAGCTCTCGGAGGAAACATTCAGTACTTC. Translated: CASSPVALGGNIQYF. Supplemented by reference TRBV9 and TRBJ2-4, the full variable domain reads DSGVTQTPKHLITATGQRVTLRCSPRSGDLSVYWYQQSLDQGLQFLIQYYNGEERAKGNILERFSAQQFPDLHSELNLSSLELGDSALYFCASSPVALGGNIQYFGAGTRLSVL.

The J gene is TRBJ1-2, the V gene TRBV9, with D possibly TRBD1 on 5 matching bases. Germline assignment: CDR1 SGDLS and CDR2 YYNGEE. The V end lost 6 bases, the J end lost 2 bases, and 14 bases lay between the germline ends. There are 14 residues in the CDR3. This CDR3 is CASTTLGGNYGYTF. For the CDR3, the DNA is TGTGCCAGCACCACCCTCGGGGGGAACTATGGCTACACCTTC.

The V call is TRBV11-3, the J call TRBJ1-1; 8 bases agree with TRBD1. The length of the CDR3 is 13 residues. J lost 1 base, V lost 5 bases, and 0 bases had no gene match. Germline V gene lookup returns CDR1 SGHNT and CDR2 YENEEA. Written as DNA, the CDR3 is TGTGCCAGCAGCGGACAGGGGAACACTGAAGCTTTCTTT. It codes for CASSGQGNTEAFF.

The chain couples TRBV6-5 to TRBJ2-7; the D gene is possibly TRBD1 (6 bases). CDR3 length: 16 amino acids. V was shortened by 1 base and J by 0 bases, with 13 bases between the two germline ends. CDR1 MNHEY and CDR2 SVGAGI come from the germline V gene. CDR3 loop: CASSYLAGESSYEQYF. The DNA for the CDR3 is TGTGCCAGCAGTTACTTAGCAGGGGAGAGCTCCTACGAGCAGTACTTC.

The V call is TRBV7-9, the J call TRBJ2-2; 11 positions agree with TRBD2. The V gene's germline CDR1 is SEHNR and CDR2 FQNEAQ (reference sequence). This CDR3 region has 17 residues. The junction had 17 bases not matched to a gene; V was cut back by 5 bases and J by 12 bases. CDR3 nucleotide sequence: TGTGCCAGCAGCCAAGATCCCCTAGCGGGGGGACCTCCTCAGCTGTTTTTT. Its translation is CASSQDPLAGGPPQLFF.

This chain links TRBV27 with TRBJ1-1; the D is unclear. The ends were cut back, 0 bases at V and 7 bases at J, with 15 bases in the middle. This CDR3 comprises 15 residues. Per germline, CDR1 MNHEY and CDR2 SMNVEV (reference sequence). CDR3 bases: TGTGCCAGCAGTTTATCGGCAGCGGGTCCCCTTGAAGCTTTCTTT. Protein product: CASSLSAAGPLEAFF.

V and J are TRBV4-3 and TRBJ2-7; D is perhaps TRBD1 (7 bases). Germline V gives CDR1 LGHNA, CDR2 YSLEER. Trimming took 0 bases from V and 4 from J, leaving 16 bases between them. The CDR3 sequence is 16 residues long. This chain's CDR3 is CASSQERQGGMYEQYF. For the CDR3, the DNA is TGCGCCAGCAGCCAAGAGAGACAGGGAGGCATGTACGAGCAGTACTTC.

In nucleotides, the CDR3 is TGTGCCAGCAGTGAATGGAAGGGGGCGGCGGGAAACACCATATATTTT. It specifies CASSEWKGAAGNTIYF. The rearrangement links TRBV25-1 to TRBJ1-3; 7 bases align to TRBD1. The germline V gene has CDR1 MGHDK and CDR2 SYGVNS. V gave up 1 base and J gave up 4 bases; unmatched junction bases: 7. The CDR3 is made up of 16 amino acids.

This rearrangement joins TRBV11-2 to TRBJ2-1; D remains unclear. Trimming took 5 bases from V and 7 from J, leaving 6 bases between them. Germline V gene sequence: CDR1 SGHAT, CDR2 FQNNGV. CDR3 length equals 11 residues. Written as DNA, the CDR3 is TGTGCCAGCAGCCCCCGGAATGAGCAGTTCTTC. It translates to CASSPRNEQFF.

This clone has only one observation. The chain recombines TRBV9 with TRBJ1-2, with a possible D match to TRBD1 (5 bases). The germline CDR1 and CDR2 sequences are SGDLS and YYNGEE. The CDR3 has 14 residues. The V gene lost 4 bases and the J gene lost 11 bases, with 21 bases spanning the gap. DNA of the CDR3: TGTGCCAGCAGCCCCTCGGCGGGGGACGAGAGGTACACCTTC. The encoded protein is CASSPSAGDERYTF.

The chain uses TRBV6-1 and TRBJ1-2; TRBD1 matches 8 bases. J gave up 8 bases and V 3 bases, and 11 bases lay outside the gene matches. CDR3 size: 15 residues. The germline V gene has CDR1 MNHNS and CDR2 SASEGT. CDR3 nucleotides: TGTGCCAGCAGTGAGCCGGACAGGGTCGTATACGGCTACACCTTC. It yields the protein CASSEPDRVVYGYTF.

This clone has only a few counts. The DNA of the CDR3 is TGCGCCAGCAGCCAATTACTAGCGGGGGACTACAATGAGCAGTTCTTC. Protein: CASSQLLAGDYNEQFF. The rearrangement links TRBV4-3 to TRBJ2-1; TRBD2 matches 11 bases. Per germline, CDR1 LGHNA and CDR2 YSLEER. With V trimmed by 2 bases and J by 3 bases, 3 bases remained unmatched. This CDR3 is built from 16 residues.